This TCR beta chain was obtained from a study of cytomegalovirus exposure and HLA in healthy donors. Study observations and caveats: Most likely, a cluster of highly shared sequence variants arose as a sequencing artifact. Per a later analysis, HLA-associated TCR beta chains showed more clonal expansion than other, equally common TCR beta chains.

Healthy bone marrow donors supplied every sample. The V gene's germline CDR1 is SGHTA and CDR2 FQGNSA. Trimming left V 5 bases short and J 0 bases short, with 10 bases between. The CDR3 length is 15 residues. Remarks on this clone: Its antigen is not known.

PCR amplification relied on 60 Vbeta primers (plus 13 Jbeta primers). TCRdb's copy holds only in-frame clones and misses some; the assay was immunoSEQ multiplex PCR. Its clone listing holds 120,000 to 150,000 clones. The sample comprised PBMCs. This receptor was identified in a man aged 35 to 55 in good health and CMV-seronegative. The chain combines TRBV7-2 with TRBJ1-4, with D uncertain. In DNA, the CDR3 is TGTGCCAGCAGCAAATACAGAGCAACTAATGAAAAACTGTTTTTT. Translation: CASSKYRATNEKLFF.